Here is one T cell receptor (beta chain) with its context. Germline values: CDR1 SGHRS, CDR2 YFSETQ. Trimming stripped 0 bases from V and 5 bases from J, with 11 bases between. The length of the CDR3 is 14 residues. The data stem from a study of blood T cell repertoires in COVID-19. Libraries were prepared by immunoSEQ multiplex PCR; TCRdb keeps only in-frame clonotypes and omits some of them. The data contain about 430,000 clones, about 88% of them singletons. A COVID-19 case was met by exposed participants within 2 weeks before study entry. The sequencing sample was made of PBMCs or T cells enriched from blood (not recorded which). This TCR derives from a woman aged 18 to 35 who had been exposed to COVID-19. The rearrangement links TRBV5-1 to TRBJ1-1; no firm D call. The CDR3 protein is CASSLAAGGTEAFF. In DNA form, the CDR3 reads TGCGCCAGCAGCTTGGCGGCAGGCGGGACTGAAGCTTTCTTT.